This TCR beta chain emerged from a study of blood T cell repertoires in COVID-19. Across the study: COVID-19 samples, acute and convalescent, were from the United States, Italy and Spain. From T cells, B-cell-depleted T cells, or PBMCs came the material, which was cDNA or gDNA.

The CDR3 length is 15 residues. The ends were cut back, 1 base at V and 0 bases at J, with 10 bases in the middle. The V gene's germline CDR1 is SGHTS and CDR2 YDEGEE. A Seattle source enrolled patients during active infection and followed them longitudinally. A single count supports this clone. As originally analysed: By means of reference gene primer amplification, nucleated cell counts were estimated. Produced via immunoSEQ multiplex PCR; TCRdb's table is partial and in-frame only. That table supplies the V and J calls and clone size; D and trimming were determined from the DNA. The data show some 450,000 clones, around 90% seen once.

This clonotype originated in a man between 18 and 35 years old with COVID-19, enrolled during active disease. Material: peripheral blood. This chain connects TRBV5-8 to TRBJ1-2; D is unresolved. CDR3 DNA: TGTGCCAGCAGCTTGAGTAACAGAGCTAACTATGGCTACACCTTC. Translating it yields CASSLSNRANYGYTF.